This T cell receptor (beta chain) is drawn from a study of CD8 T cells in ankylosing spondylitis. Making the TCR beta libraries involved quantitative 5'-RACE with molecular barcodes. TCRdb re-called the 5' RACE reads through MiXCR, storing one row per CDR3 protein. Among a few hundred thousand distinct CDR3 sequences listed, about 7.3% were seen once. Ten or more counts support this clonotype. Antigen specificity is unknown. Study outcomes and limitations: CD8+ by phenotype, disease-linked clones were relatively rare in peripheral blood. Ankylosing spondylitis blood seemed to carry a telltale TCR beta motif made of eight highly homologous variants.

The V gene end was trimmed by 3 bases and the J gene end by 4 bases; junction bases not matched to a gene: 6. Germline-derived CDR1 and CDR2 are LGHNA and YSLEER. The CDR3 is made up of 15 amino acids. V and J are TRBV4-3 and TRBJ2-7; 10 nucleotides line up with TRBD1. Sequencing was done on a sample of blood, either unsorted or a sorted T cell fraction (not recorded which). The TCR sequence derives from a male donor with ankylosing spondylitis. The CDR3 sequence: CASSHLTGGAYEQYF. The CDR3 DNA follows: TGCGCCAGCAGCCATTTGACAGGGGGCGCGTACGAGCAGTACTTC.